This TCR beta chain is drawn from a study of CD8 T cells in Susac syndrome. Roughly 0.45 to 1 ug RNA was reverse transcribed with random hexamers. TCRdb itself ran the immunoSEQ multiplex PCR reads through MiXCR, one entry per CDR3 protein. In the table there are 27,000 or so distinct CDR3 sequences, around 94% of which are singletons. V lost 6 bases, J lost 4 bases, and 9 bases stayed unmatched. The CDR3 is 16 amino acids. The germline V gene has CDR1 LNHNV and CDR2 YYDKDF (reference sequence). The study sequenced TCR beta in blood CD8+ and CD4+ T cells. Controls matched for sex and age were healthy donors. The CD8+ and CD4+ T cells were isolated magnetically using a negative isolation approach, whereas the TEMRA cells were enriched by FACS. This clonotype was observed once.

This chain joins TRBV15 and TRBJ2-6; 7 bases map to TRBD1. The sample comprised CD8+ T cells from PBMCs. The receptor was derived from a human donor in good health. The CDR3 coding sequence is TGTGCCACCAGTGATGGCAGGGGGTCCGGGGCCAACGTCCTGACTTTC. It yields the protein CATSDGRGSGANVLTF.